The 10 T cell receptor beta chains below come from one sample, sequenced in a study of T cell changes during pregnancy in multiple sclerosis. The data were produced by immunoSEQ multiplex PCR, yet TCRdb's version contains in-frame clones alone and is incomplete. The sample lists about 40,000 clones, roughly 93% occurring once. The starting material was CD4+ T cells from peripheral blood mononuclear cells, obtained in the first trimester of pregnancy. The receptors stem from a female donor with multiple sclerosis, enrolled in a pregnancy study.

This chain connects TRBV12-5 to TRBJ1-5, with a possible D match to TRBD1 (5 bases). The germline CDR1 and CDR2 sequences are LGHNT and FRNRAP. CDR3 size: 21 residues. Trimming left V 0 bases short and J 2 bases short, with 26 bases between. In DNA form, the CDR3 reads TGTGCTAGTGGTTTGGTACTGTCGGGAGGTAGAACAGGAGCGGGCAATCAGCCCCAGCATTTT. It yields the protein CASGLVLSGGRTGAGNQPQHF.

This clone has more than one count but fewer than ten. This chain uses TRBV27 with TRBJ2-3, with 10 nucleotides matching TRBD2. The CDR3 totals 14 residues. J was trimmed by 5 bases and V by 6 bases; bases with no gene match: 5. The germline CDR1 and CDR2 sequences are MNHEY and SMNVEV (reference sequence). The CDR3 sequence: CASRPSGGGDTQYF. CDR3 sequence (DNA): TGTGCCAGCAGGCCTAGCGGGGGAGGAGATACGCAGTATTTT.

Here the CDR3 reads CASSIGTGVPNYGYTF. In nucleotides, the CDR3 is TGTGCCAGTAGTATCGGGACAGGAGTCCCTAACTATGGCTACACCTTC. J is TRBJ1-2 and V is TRBV19; 8 positions agree with TRBD1. CDR3 length: 16 residues. V trimming: 3 bases; J trimming: 0 bases; junction bases outside the gene matches: 6. The germline gives CDR1 LNHDA, CDR2 SQIVND (reference sequence).

The V call is TRBV28, the J call TRBJ1-5; 8 bases are a match to TRBD1. V was clipped by 1 base and J by 2 bases; unmatched bases: 10. Germline V gene lookup returns CDR1 MDHEN and CDR2 SYDVKM. The CDR3 covers 18 residues. The CDR3 is CASSLLGTGMLGNQPQHF. The CDR3 DNA follows: TGTGCCAGCAGTTTATTAGGGACAGGTATGTTGGGCAATCAGCCCCAGCATTTT. The whole variable domain, remainder taken from reference TRBV28 and TRBJ1-5, is DVKVTQSSRYLVKRTGEKVFLECVQDMDHENMFWYRQDPGLGLRLIYFSYDVKMKEKGDIPEGYSVSREKKERFSLILESASTNQTSMYLCASSLLGTGMLGNQPQHFGDGTRLSIL.

The chain employs TRBV5-1 and TRBJ2-3, with TRBD2 matching 9 bases. Germline values: CDR1 SGHRS, CDR2 YFSETQ. The CDR3 consists of 15 residues. V trimming: 2 bases; J trimming: 5 bases; junction bases outside the gene matches: 6. CDR3 nucleotides: TGCGCCAGCAGCTTCGGCGGGAGGGCCGGAGATACGCAGTATTTT. Translated: CASSFGGRAGDTQYF.

The J gene is TRBJ1-2, the V gene TRBV2; the match to TRBD1 covers 10 bases. J was trimmed by 6 bases and V by 5 bases; bases with no gene match: 9. This CDR3 region has 15 residues. Germline values: CDR1 SNHLY, CDR2 FYNNEI. DNA of the CDR3: TGTGCCAGCAGTCCGCGGGACAGGGGTATTCATGGCTACACCTTC. It specifies CASSPRDRGIHGYTF. Using reference TRBV2 and TRBJ1-2 for the parts outside the CDR3, the full variable domain is EPEVTQTPSHQVTQMGQEVILRCVPISNHLYFYWYRQILGQKVEFLVSFYNNEISEKSEIFDDQFSVERPDGSNFTLKIRSTKLEDSAMYFCASSPRDRGIHGYTFGSGTRLTVV.

This clone was counted once. V is TRBV6-1 and J is TRBJ1-3; D not resolved. The CDR3 spans 14 residues. CDR1 MNHNS and CDR2 SASEGT come from the germline V gene. The V end lost 7 bases, the J end lost 0 bases, and 10 bases lay between the germline ends. Written as DNA, the CDR3 is TGTGCCAGCATCGAGCTTTACTCTGGAAACACCATATATTTT. It yields the protein CASIELYSGNTIYF.

The chain combines TRBV18 with TRBJ1-1; 9 bases fit TRBD1. Per the germline V gene, CDR1 is KGHSH and CDR2 is LQKENI. J was trimmed by 3 bases and V by 8 bases; bases with no gene match: 7. The CDR3 consists of 14 residues. This CDR3 is CASAQQGADTEAFF. CDR3 coding DNA: TGTGCCAGCGCCCAACAGGGGGCGGACACTGAAGCTTTCTTT.

This clone was detected only once. The chain links TRBV29-1 to TRBJ1-4; D gene unclear. This CDR3 has 11 residues. Trimming pared 6 bases from V and 4 bases from J, leaving 6 bases between. Germline loops: CDR1 SQVTM, CDR2 ANQGSEA. The CDR3 nucleotides read TGCAGCGTCGCCTATAATGAAAAACTGTTTTTT. Encoded protein: CSVAYNEKLFF. The full variable domain, completed using reference TRBV29-1 and TRBJ1-4, is SAVISQKPSRDICQRGTSLTIQCQVDSQVTMMFWYRQQPGQSLTLIATANQGSEATYESGFVIDKFPISRPNLTFSTLTVSNMSPEDSSIYLCSVAYNEKLFFGSGTQLSVL.

The chain recombines TRBV11-3 with TRBJ2-2; TRBD2 aligns across 7 bases. Germline V lookup: CDR1 SGHNT, CDR2 YENEEA. The CDR3 is made up of 16 amino acids. J was trimmed by 3 bases and V by 2 bases; bases with no gene match: 6. CDR3 sequence (DNA): TGTGCCAGCAGCTTATTCAGCGGGGCAGACACCGGGGAGCTGTTTTTT. Translation: CASSLFSGADTGELFF. The whole variable domain, filled in from reference TRBV11-3 and TRBJ2-2, reads EAGVVQSPRYKIIEKKQPVAFWCNPISGHNTLYWYLQNLGQGPELLIRYENEEAVDDSQLPKDRFSAERLKGVDSTLKIQPAELGDSAVYLCASSLFSGADTGELFFGEGSRLTVL.